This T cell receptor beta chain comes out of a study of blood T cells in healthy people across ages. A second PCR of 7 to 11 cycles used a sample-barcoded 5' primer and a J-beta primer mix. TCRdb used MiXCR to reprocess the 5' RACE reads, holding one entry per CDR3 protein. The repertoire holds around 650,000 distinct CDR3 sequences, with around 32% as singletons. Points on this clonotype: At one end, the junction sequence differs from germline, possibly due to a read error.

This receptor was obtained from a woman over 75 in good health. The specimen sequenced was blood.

The CDR3 nucleotides are TGTGCCGGCAGCCACGACAGGGACATCGAGCAGTACTTC. It specifies CAGSHDRDIEQYF. The chain is built from TRBV5-5 and TRBJ2-7; the match to TRBD1 covers 7 bases. This CDR3 has 13 amino acids. Germline assignment: CDR1 SGHKS and CDR2 YYEKEE (reference sequence).